The rows below give T cell receptor beta chains drawn from one sample of a study of blood T cell repertoires in COVID-19. Assay: immunoSEQ multiplex PCR; the TCRdb copy retains only in-frame clones and omits some. The sample carries about 330,000 clones, about 85% recorded once. Sequenced sample: PBMCs or T cells enriched from blood (not recorded which). These TCRs come from a woman aged 25 to 45 who had recovered from COVID-19. The CDR3 runs from the conserved cysteine through the conserved F or W. A D gene is named only where the DNA matches it firmly. Only part of the rows carry a size: once, few, many, or a class if the clone is expanded.

TRBJ2-7 . . TRBV9 TGTGCCAGCAGCGTAGGGTCGAGCTCCTACGAGCAGTACTTC CASSVGSSSYEQYF
TRBJ1-5 . TRBD1 TRBV16 TGTGCCAGCAGCCGACCCACAGGGGCGGGTCAGCCCCAGCATTTT CASSRPTGAGQPQHF
TRBJ1-1 . TRBD1 TRBV2 TGTGCCAGCAGTGAGAGGGGGGGGACAGGGTTTGAAGCTTTCTTT CASSERGGTGFEAFF
TRBJ2-7 . . TRBV7-9 TGTGCCAGCAGCAAGGGGGTCGAGCAGTACTTC CASSKGVEQYF
TRBJ1-1 once . TRBV19 TGTGCCAGTAGTATTCCCGGGAAACACACTGAAGCTTTCTTT CASSIPGKHTEAFF
TRBJ1-2 . . TRBV30 TGTGCCTGGAGTGTACGGGGGGCCCGCCTTCTTTACTATGGCTACACCTTC CAWSVRGARLLYYGYTF
TRBJ2-1 . TRBD1 TRBV27 TGTGCCAGTCACAGGGGTAATGAGCAGTTCTTC CASHRGNEQFF
TRBJ1-4 . . TRBV28 TGTGCCAGCAGGGGGGGTGCAACTAATGAAAAACTGTTTTTT CASRGGATNEKLFF
TRBJ2-7 once TRBD2 TRBV9 TGTGCCAGCAGCCCGGGGTTGGGGCGGGGGGCTACCTACGAGCAGTACTTC CASSPGLGRGATYEQYF
TRBJ1-3 . . TRBV5-1 TGCGCCAGCAGCTCCGGGGACACCAATTCTGGAAACACCATATATTTT CASSSGDTNSGNTIYF
TRBJ2-2 . . TRBV27 TGTGCCAGCAGTCTTTCCCCATTTGGGGGCAACACCGGGGAGCTGTTTTTT CASSLSPFGGNTGELFF
TRBJ1-2 . . TRBV9 TGTGCCAGCAGCGGACTCTTTAGTGTTGGCTACACCTTC CASSGLFSVGYTF
TRBJ2-1 once . TRBV11-3 TGTGCCAGCAGCCACGAGGGGCGGGGTAACAATGAGCAGTTCTTC CASSHEGRGNNEQFF
TRBJ1-2 . TRBD1 TRBV11-2 TGTGCCAGCAGCTCTCCAGACAGGGCATCCTATGGCTACACCTTC CASSSPDRASYGYTF
TRBJ2-1 . TRBD2 TRBV19 TGTGCCAGTCGGTGGAGTGGCAATAGCGGGGCACACTACAATGAGCAGTTCTTC CASRWSGNSGAHYNEQFF
TRBJ1-1 . . TRBV9 TGTGCCAGCAGCCCGAGCGGGGGCACTGAAGCTTTCTTT CASSPSGGTEAFF
TRBJ1-2 . . TRBV30 TGTGCCTGGAGTGGGGGGGGACACCGTGGCTACACCTTC CAWSGGGHRGYTF
TRBJ2-3 . TRBD2 TRBV2 TGTGCCAGCAGTCAAGGAGGGTACCGGGGGGGCGGGACAGATACGCAGTATTTT CASSQGGYRGGGTDTQYF
TRBJ2-7 . TRBD1 TRBV6-2/TRBV6-3 TGTGCCAGCAGTCCCCCCTTAGGAGACAGGGGTTCTTCTTCTACCTACGAGCAGTACTTC CASSPPLGDRGSSSTYEQYF
TRBJ1-2 once TRBD1 TRBV5-1 TGCGCCAGCAGCCCGGGACAGCACTATGGCTACACCTTC CASSPGQHYGYTF
TRBJ2-1 . . TRBV6-5 TGTGCCAGCAGTTCCACCAGGAGGGCGGGTGAGCAGTTCTTC CASSSTRRAGEQFF
TRBJ2-1 . . TRBV29-1 TGCAGCGTTGAAGATAAGTTGAGGACAGTTGACAATGAGCAGTTCTTC CSVEDKLRTVDNEQFF
TRBJ2-1 . . TRBV10-3 TGTGCCATCGGAAGGTCTGCGGACAGCTCCTACAATGAGCAGTTCTTC CAIGRSADSSYNEQFF
TRBJ1-1 once . TRBV7-9 TGTGCCAGCAGCACACGTGAGGCGGCTTTCTTT CASSTREAAFF
TRBJ1-6 . . TRBV30 TGTGCCTGGGGGATCGGGGGAACCTATAATTCACCCCTCCACTTT CAWGIGGTYNSPLHF
TRBJ1-4 . TRBD1 TRBV3-1/TRBV3-2 TGTGCCAGCAGCCAATGGACAGGGACTGAAAAACTGTTTTTT CASSQWTGTEKLFF
TRBJ1-1 once . TRBV6-5 TGTGCCAGCAGGGAGGACAGCTCCACTGAAGCTTTCTTT CASREDSSTEAFF
TRBJ1-6 . TRBD1 TRBV9 TGTGCCAGCAGCACGGGACAGGGGCTTTATTCACCCCTCCACTTT CASSTGQGLYSPLHF
TRBJ1-1 . TRBD1 TRBV27 TGTGCCAGCAGACAACAGGGGGAATGGACTGAAGCTTTCTTT CASRQQGEWTEAFF
TRBJ1-6 . . TRBV11-2 TGTGCCAGCAGCTCCATCCGGGATTCACCCCTCCACTTT CASSSIRDSPLHF
TRBJ1-4 . TRBD1 TRBV30 TGTGCCTGGAGTGGGGGACAGGGACCTGACAAACTGTTTTTT CAWSGGQGPDKLFF
TRBJ1-6 . . TRBV2 TGTGCCAGCAGTGAACAGGGGTTATCACTCTTT CASSEQGLSLF
TRBJ2-7 . TRBD1 TRBV2 TGTGCCAGCAGTGAACCGGACAGGGACGGAGAGCAGTACTTC CASSEPDRDGEQYF
TRBJ2-7 . TRBD1 TRBV7-9 TGTGCCAGCAGCCTCGGGACAGGGGTGTTTGGCGAGCAGTACTTC CASSLGTGVFGEQYF
TRBJ2-6 . . TRBV6-2/TRBV6-3 TGTGCCAGCAGTTACCCACTTGACTCTGGGGCCAACGTCCTGACTTTC CASSYPLDSGANVLTF
TRBJ2-5 . . TRBV2 TGTGCCAGCAGGGCAGGGGATCAAGAGACCCAGTACTTC CASRAGDQETQYF
TRBJ2-1 . TRBD1 TRBV29-1 TGCAGCGTGGTGAAATGGGACAGTCCCAATGAGCAGTTCTTC CSVVKWDSPNEQFF
TRBJ1-5 . . TRBV5-1 TGCGCCAGCACTCCGGGGGGCGGTGGCAATCAGCCCCAGCATTTT CASTPGGGGNQPQHF